The clone carrying this T cell receptor beta chain is categorized as medium-sized. Its antigen is not identified. The read comes to an end 3 residues before the CDR3 does, leaving the germline J gene to fill in the end. The CVID group had about 14 females and 25 to 35 males, mean age 40. Generated by immunoSEQ multiplex PCR, the TCRdb table keeps only in-frame clones and is missing some. There are approximately 2,600 clones in the sample, none observed a single time. CDR1 and CDR2 (germline): DFQATT, SNEGSKA (reference sequence). Trimming took 3 bases from V and 2 from J; bases not matched to a gene: 8. This CDR3 is 15 amino acids long. This sample stems from a study of T cell clonality in common variable immunodeficiency. Overall study results and limits: In common variable immunodeficiency, TCR beta chains reportedly carried fewer deletions and N-nucleotide insertions.

The J gene is TRBJ2-3, the V gene TRBV20-1, with 7 nucleotides matching TRBD2. The sequenced sample consisted of peripheral blood mononuclear cells. This clonotype originated in a human donor with common variable immunodeficiency. The CDR3 bases that were read are TGCAGTGCTAGTTCGGCGGGGGTTCCCACAGATACG. Translated, it gives CSASSAGVPTDT. The full CDR3 is CSASSAGVPTDTQYF.